The present TCR beta chain was sequenced within a study of memory CD4+ T cells and cytomegalovirus serostatus. Overall study results and limits: Suggested: most of the CMV-linked TCR signature lies in CD4+ memory cells.

Trimming removed 5 bases from V and 7 bases from J; junction bases left unmatched: 8. The CDR3 is made up of 14 amino acids. Germline assignment: CDR1 SGHTA and CDR2 FQGNSA. This clone appeared a single time. Its target is unknown. Single viable CD3+CD4+CD8-CD45RO+ cells were sorted as the memory CD4+ T cells. Serum IgG to CMV pp150, pp28, p38 and p52 defined serostatus. After thawing, CD4+ T cells were positively selected. The authors' processing: After removing out-of-frame reads, 2,204,828 distinct TCRbeta sequences remained. Profiling relied on immunoSEQ multiplex PCR, and the TCRdb table lists in-frame clones only, not all of them. Clone size and V and J calls were adopted from that table, with D and trimming inferred from the DNA. The sample carries about 38,000 clones, around 79% recorded once.

Material: memory CD4+ T cells from blood. The clonotype was recovered from an adult in good health and CMV-seropositive. The chain uses TRBV7-2 and TRBJ2-4; 7 nucleotides agree with TRBD1. CDR3 region: CASSQRQGRNIQYF. The CDR3 DNA reads as TGTGCCAGCAGCCAGCGACAGGGAAGGAACATTCAGTACTTC.